Each of the 18 T cell receptor beta chains below was sequenced from the same sample in a study of OX40 agonist ivuxolimab in advanced cancers. Assay used: immunoSEQ multiplex PCR; TCRdb lists only in-frame clones, some missing. The sample carries about 80,000 clones, about 86% recorded once. This specimen was CD4+ or CD8+ T cells sorted from blood, taken in a trial of the OX40 agonist ivuxolimab. These TCRs come from an adult with an advanced solid tumor such as melanoma, head and neck, liver or kidney cancer.

This chain connects TRBV27 to TRBJ2-3; 8 bases are shared with TRBD2. V gave up 5 bases and J gave up 3 bases; unmatched junction bases: 10. Germline V gives CDR1 MNHEY, CDR2 SMNVEV (reference sequence). The CDR3 has 16 residues. This CDR3 reads CASSLSGSGATDTQYF. CDR3 nucleotides: TGTGCCAGCAGTCTAAGCGGGAGCGGGGCTACAGATACGCAGTATTTT.

V and J are TRBV2 and TRBJ2-1; 10 nucleotides match TRBD2. With V trimmed by 10 bases and J by 0 bases, 9 bases remained unmatched. The CDR3 is made up of 16 amino acids. CDR1 SNHLY and CDR2 FYNNEI come from the germline V gene. The CDR3 DNA reads as TGTGCCACCCCCCCTCCTAGCGGGAGCTCCTACAATGAGCAGTTCTTC. It translates to CATPPPSGSSYNEQFF.

The rearrangement links TRBV30 to TRBJ2-5; a weak D match, TRBD2 (6 bases). Germline CDR1 and CDR2: GTSNPN and SVGIG (reference sequence). This CDR3 has 15 amino acids. Trimming removed 5 bases from V and 3 bases from J, with 19 bases in between. The chain's CDR3 is CAWGTGTGRKETQYF. CDR3 DNA: TGTGCCTGGGGAACGGGGACTGGACGGAAAGAGACCCAGTACTTC. Drawing the rest from reference TRBV30 and TRBJ2-5, the complete variable domain is SQTIHQWPATLVQPVGSPLSLECTVEGTSNPNLYWYRQAAGRGLQLLFYSVGIGQISSEVPQNLSASRPQDRQFILSSKKLLLSDSGFYLCAWGTGTGRKETQYFGPGTRLLVL.

The chain combines TRBV9 with TRBJ2-1; 11 positions match TRBD2. J gave up 5 bases and V 5 bases, and 9 bases lay outside the gene matches. Germline CDR1 and CDR2: SGDLS and YYNGEE. The CDR3 consists of 16 residues. For the CDR3, the DNA is TGTGCCAGCAGTGCGACACTAGCGGGAGATCACAATGAGCAGTTCTTC. This sequence encodes CASSATLAGDHNEQFF. Together with reference TRBV9 and TRBJ2-1, the CDR3 gives the full variable domain: DSGVTQTPKHLITATGQRVTLRCSPRSGDLSVYWYQQSLDQGLQFLIQYYNGEERAKGNILERFSAQQFPDLHSELNLSSLELGDSALYFCASSATLAGDHNEQFFGPGTRLTVL.

J is TRBJ1-2 and V is TRBV19; D ambiguous. The CDR3 covers 18 residues. Germline loops: CDR1 LNHDA, CDR2 SQIVND (reference sequence). The V end lost 7 bases, the J end lost 1 base, and 25 bases lay between the germline ends. The chain's CDR3 is CASKMSDLGTSVNYGYTF. DNA of the CDR3: TGTGCCAGTAAAATGTCGGATCTAGGTACTTCCGTTAACTATGGCTACACCTTC.

V is TRBV14 and J is TRBJ1-2; D gene unclear. The CDR3 has 12 residues. The V gene's germline CDR1 is SGHDN and CDR2 FVKESK. V dropped 4 bases and J dropped 10 bases, with 13 bases sitting between them. The CDR3 DNA reads TGTGCCAGCAGCCCCACAAGAGGGTCCTACACCTTC. Protein: CASSPTRGSYTF.

This clone was counted between two and nine times. The chain combines TRBV7-6 with TRBJ2-3, with TRBD1 matching 7 bases. Unmatched junction bases numbered 1, after V lost 0 bases and J lost 1 base. The CDR3 has 15 residues. Germline CDR1 reads SGHVS; CDR2 reads FNYEAQ. CDR3 in amino acids: CASSLADRGTDTQYF. As DNA, the CDR3 is TGTGCCAGCAGCTTAGCCGACAGGGGCACAGATACGCAGTATTTT.

V is TRBV28 and J is TRBJ2-7, with 8 bases lining up with TRBD1. J gave up 5 bases and V 6 bases, and 12 bases lay outside the gene matches. Per germline, CDR1 MDHEN and CDR2 SYDVKM. The CDR3 covers 15 residues. The CDR3 spells CASSTGQVGLDEQYV. The CDR3 DNA reads as TGTGCCAGCAGCACGGGACAGGTAGGCCTGGACGAGCAGTACGTC.

The rearrangement uses TRBV4-2 and TRBJ2-7; tentative D call: TRBD2 (6 bases). Germline CDR1 LGHNA, CDR2 YNFKEQ. This CDR3 spans 19 amino acids. Trimming removed 0 bases from V and 2 bases from J, with 23 bases in between. DNA for the CDR3: TGTGCCAGCAGCCAAGATTTGACAAGCGCCACTAGCAGAGCCTACGAGCAGTACTTC. It encodes CASSQDLTSATSRAYEQYF.

V gene TRBV6-6 combines with J gene TRBJ2-7; D may be TRBD1 (5 bases). V was cut by 10 bases and J by 3 bases, with 10 bases left in between. Germline-derived CDR1 and CDR2 are MNHNY and SVGAGI (reference sequence). This CDR3 is 11 amino acids long. The chain's CDR3 is CAIIDSYEQYV. The CDR3 DNA follows: TGTGCCATTATAGACAGCTACGAGCAGTACGTC.

V usage is TRBV25-1 and J usage is TRBJ1-4, with D hard to call. The CDR3 is 18 amino acids. CDR1 is MGHDK, CDR2 SYGVNS, per germline. Trimming stripped 1 base from V and 8 bases from J, with 23 bases between. The CDR3 nucleotides are TGTGCCAGCAGTGAATCACGGCTCGGGCTACGGATCGGAGAAAAACTGTTTTTT. This translates into CASSESRLGLRIGEKLFF.

V is TRBV28 and J is TRBJ1-5; no reliable D call. The germline CDR1 and CDR2 sequences are MDHEN and SYDVKM. The V end lost 3 bases, the J end lost 2 bases, and 11 bases lay between the germline ends. CDR3 size: 15 residues. DNA of the CDR3: TGTGCCAGCAGTTTGGGAGGAACCCGCAATCAGCCCCAGCATTTT. Translation: CASSLGGTRNQPQHF.

The gene calls are TRBV10-2 and TRBJ2-1; D gene uncertain. CDR3 length equals 13 residues. V lost 6 bases and J 6 bases, leaving 12 bases between the germline ends. Germline CDR1 reads WSHSY; CDR2 reads SAAADI. CDR3 sequence (DNA): TGCGCCAGCAGATGGATGAGAGCCAATGAGCAGTTCTTC. It is translated as CASRWMRANEQFF.

This rearrangement joins TRBV7-8 to TRBJ2-7, with D hard to call. With 8 bases removed from V and 3 bases from J, the gap between germline ends came to 11 bases. There are 12 residues in the CDR3. Per the germline V gene, CDR1 is SGHVS and CDR2 is FQNEAQ. The CDR3 DNA reads as TGTGCCAGCGGCTGGGCCGGCTACGAGCAGTACTTC. Protein: CASGWAGYEQYF.

This chain joins TRBV30 and TRBJ1-3, with 7 bases aligning to TRBD1. This CDR3 is 13 amino acids long. The V gene end was trimmed by 2 bases and the J gene end by 7 bases; junction bases not matched to a gene: 5. Per germline, CDR1 GTSNPN and CDR2 SVGIG (reference sequence). This CDR3 is CAWSRDSGNTIYF. DNA for the CDR3: TGTGCCTGGAGTCGGGACAGCGGGAACACCATATATTTT.

The chain combines TRBV11-1 with TRBJ1-1; maybe TRBD1 (5 bases). The CDR3 loop spans 17 amino acids. V gave up 9 bases and J gave up 0 bases, with 23 bases separating them. Germline CDR1 SGHAT, CDR2 FQDESV (reference sequence). CDR3 residues: CASLGNRFGQMNTEAFF. CDR3 sequence (DNA): TGTGCCAGTCTAGGGAACAGGTTTGGTCAAATGAACACTGAAGCTTTCTTT. The variable domain in full, completed from reference TRBV11-1 and TRBJ1-1, reads EAEVAQSPRYKITEKSQAVAFWCDPISGHATLYWYRQILGQGPELLVQFQDESVVDDSQLPKDRFSAERLKGVDSTLKIQPAELGDSAMYLCASLGNRFGQMNTEAFFGQGTRLTVV.

V gene TRBV7-3 combines with J gene TRBJ1-1; D gene ambiguous. Germline V gene data show CDR1 as SGHTA and CDR2 as FQGTGA. V was clipped by 2 bases and J by 3 bases, with 10 bases between them. CDR3 length: 14 amino acids. CDR3 in amino acids: CASSLFHKDTEAFF. The CDR3 DNA follows: TGTGCCAGCAGCTTATTTCATAAGGACACTGAAGCTTTCTTT.

The genes are TRBV6-5 and TRBJ2-3; possible D gene TRBD2, 5 bases. The length of the CDR3 is 14 residues. Trimming stripped 5 bases from V and 5 bases from J, with 14 bases between. Per the germline V gene, CDR1 is MNHEY and CDR2 is SVGAGI. The DNA for the CDR3 is TGTGCCAGCAGTCCGGACTTTAAAGGAGATACGCAGTATTTT. It codes for CASSPDFKGDTQYF.